This paragraph reports one T cell receptor beta chain. Its antigen is currently unknown. This specimen comes from a study of long-term antiretroviral therapy in people with HIV. The run of the v3.0 immunoSEQ assay was at survey level. Sequenced by immunoSEQ multiplex PCR; TCRdb stores in-frame clones only, minus some. This table has about 20,000 clones, about 89% appearing once. Study observations and caveats: No data on ART adherence, viral resistance or therapy changes. In HIV, the repertoires covered a tighter span of CDR3 lengths than in controls.

Each specimen consisted of 1-10 million cryopreserved PBMC prior to extraction of DNA. Trimming cost V 4 bases and J 4 bases, with 19 bases left between them. The CDR3 has 17 amino acids. From germline, CDR1 is KGHSH and CDR2 LQKENI. The chain uses TRBV18 and TRBJ2-2; tentative D call: TRBD2 (5 bases). The TCR was taken from a man aged 40-50 years with HIV. Sequenced material: unsorted PBMCs, taken 0.5 years after starting antiretroviral therapy. The CDR3 sequence is CASSLKSAGSPTGELFF. The CDR3 region has the DNA TGTGCCAGCTCACTTAAGAGTGCTGGGAGCCCCACCGGGGAGCTGTTTTTT.